This is a list of T cell receptor beta chains from one sample in a study of vaccination effects on CD4 cells after COVID-19. What these receptors recognize is not known. Only in-frame clones appear in the TCRdb table, and some are missing; sequencing was by immunoSEQ multiplex PCR. The sample lists just over 55,000 clones; around four fifths were seen once. The specimen comprised CD4+ T cells from PBMCs cultured without peptide, sampled after COVID-19 vaccination. These receptors all stem from a human donor who received a COVID-19 vaccine. CDR3s include the opening cysteine and the closing phenylalanine or tryptophan. The D gene is left open where the match is weak. Size tells how often a clone was seen (once, few, many) or the class of an expanded clone, and some rows leave it out.

DNA: TGCAGCGTTGTGAAGGGGTCAAACACCGGGGAGCTGTTTTTT
CDR3: CSVVKGSNTGELFF
J: TRBJ2-2
V: TRBV29-1
D: NA
size: few

DNA: TGCAGCGTTGTTGGGTCCGGGGATACGCAGTATTTT
CDR3: CSVVGSGDTQYF
J: TRBJ2-3
V: TRBV29-1
D: NA
size: NA

DNA: TGTGCCAGCAGTTCCGACAGGGGGGCCTACACCTTC
CDR3: CASSSDRGAYTF
J: TRBJ1-2
V: TRBV7-9
D: TRBD1
size: NA

DNA: TGTGCCAGCAGGGGGACCGGGACAGGGGTTCTTCCGTGGAGCAATCAGCCCCAGCATTTT
CDR3: CASRGTGTGVLPWSNQPQHF
J: TRBJ1-5
V: TRBV21-1
D: NA
size: NA

DNA: TGTGCCAGCAGTCTGGGGACAGGGGGCTCCTACAATGAGCAGTTCTTC
CDR3: CASSLGTGGSYNEQFF
J: TRBJ2-1
V: TRBV27
D: TRBD1
size: NA

DNA: TGTGCCAGCAGCTTAGGAGGGGACTACGAGCAGTACTTC
CDR3: CASSLGGDYEQYF
J: TRBJ2-7
V: TRBV5-6
D: NA
size: few

DNA: TGTGCCAGCAGCTGGGGGACAGTCTATGGCTACACCTTC
CDR3: CASSWGTVYGYTF
J: TRBJ1-2
V: TRBV5-6
D: TRBD1
size: NA

DNA: TGTGCCAGTAGTATGACCCCGGGGACTAGCGGGGGTAAAAACATTCAGTACTTC
CDR3: CASSMTPGTSGGKNIQYF
J: TRBJ2-4
V: TRBV19
D: TRBD2
size: NA

DNA: TGCGCCAGCAGCCCCCTGGATAGCAATCAGCCCCAGCATTTT
CDR3: CASSPLDSNQPQHF
J: TRBJ1-5
V: TRBV4-1
D: NA
size: NA

DNA: TGTGCCAGTAGTGTCGCAGCTGAGTGGTATGGCTACACCTTC
CDR3: CASSVAAEWYGYTF
J: TRBJ1-2
V: TRBV19
D: NA
size: NA

DNA: TGTGCCAGCAGCTTAGAGCGGGGGGCACCCTCCTACAATGAGCAGTTCTTC
CDR3: CASSLERGAPSYNEQFF
J: TRBJ2-1
V: TRBV13
D: TRBD2
size: NA

DNA: TGTGCCAGCAGACAGGCGGGGTACGAGCAGTACTTC
CDR3: CASRQAGYEQYF
J: TRBJ2-7
V: TRBV28
D: NA
size: NA

DNA: TGTGCCAGCAAACTTTCCCGGGAGCGCTACGAGCAGTACTTC
CDR3: CASKLSRERYEQYF
J: TRBJ2-7
V: TRBV2
D: NA
size: once

DNA: TGCGCCAGCAGCCAACTGCTAGGGGCGAGAAATTCACCCCTCCACTTT
CDR3: CASSQLLGARNSPLHF
J: TRBJ1-6
V: TRBV4-1
D: NA
size: NA

DNA: TGTGCCAGCAGCTTAAGCGCAGTGTACGAGCAGTACTTC
CDR3: CASSLSAVYEQYF
J: TRBJ2-7
V: TRBV11-2
D: NA
size: few

DNA: TGCGCCAGCAGAGACAGGGGCCATACCTACGAGCAGTACTTC
CDR3: CASRDRGHTYEQYF
J: TRBJ2-7
V: TRBV10-1
D: TRBD1
size: NA

DNA: TGTGCCAGCAGTTTAAGGCGGGATCTGATTGAGCAGTTCTTC
CDR3: CASSLRRDLIEQFF
J: TRBJ2-1
V: TRBV28
D: NA
size: NA

DNA: TGTGCCAGTAGTACGACAGGGGGCGGCTATGGCTACACCTTC
CDR3: CASSTTGGGYGYTF
J: TRBJ1-2
V: TRBV19
D: TRBD1
size: few

DNA: TGTGCCAGCAGTTCCGGACAGGTCTACGAGCAGTACTTC
CDR3: CASSSGQVYEQYF
J: TRBJ2-7
V: TRBV6-5
D: TRBD1
size: NA

DNA: TGTGCCAGCACCCCCTACTCGTCTGGCTCCTACGAGCAGTACTTC
CDR3: CASTPYSSGSYEQYF
J: TRBJ2-7
V: TRBV6-5
D: NA
size: NA

DNA: TGTGCCAGCACCCCCTGGGAAGTAACTGAAGCTTTCTTT
CDR3: CASTPWEVTEAFF
J: TRBJ1-1
V: TRBV7-8
D: NA
size: NA

DNA: TGTGCCAGCAGCCAAGGGCTCGGAAACACCATATATTTT
CDR3: CASSQGLGNTIYF
J: TRBJ1-3
V: TRBV3-1/TRBV3-2
D: NA
size: NA

DNA: TGTGCCAGCAAGGGGGAATTAGCCAAAAACATTCAGTACTTC
CDR3: CASKGELAKNIQYF
J: TRBJ2-4
V: TRBV28
D: NA
size: NA

DNA: TGTGCCAGCAGCCAAGTAAACACTGAAGCTTTCTTT
CDR3: CASSQVNTEAFF
J: TRBJ1-1
V: TRBV3-1/TRBV3-2
D: NA
size: NA

DNA: TGTGCCACCAGCAGAGTATGGGGGGATTCACCCCTCCACTTT
CDR3: CATSRVWGDSPLHF
J: TRBJ1-6
V: TRBV15
D: NA
size: few

DNA: TGTGCCGGTTCAGGACCGCTCTCTGGAAACACCATATATTTT
CDR3: CAGSGPLSGNTIYF
J: TRBJ1-3
V: TRBV6-5
D: NA
size: NA

DNA: TGTGCCAGCAGCTTGGTGGCAGGTGGGAACTATGGCTACACCTTC
CDR3: CASSLVAGGNYGYTF
J: TRBJ1-2
V: TRBV5-6
D: NA
size: NA

DNA: TGTGCCAGCAGTGAAGTAGGGCCAATGGATGGCTACACCTTC
CDR3: CASSEVGPMDGYTF
J: TRBJ1-2
V: TRBV6-1
D: NA
size: NA

DNA: TGTGCCAGCAGTGAATATATCTGGGGCGGCTACACCTTC
CDR3: CASSEYIWGGYTF
J: TRBJ1-2
V: TRBV25-1
D: NA
size: once